The T cell receptor beta chain described here comes from a study of cytomegalovirus exposure and HLA in healthy donors. Study-level information: Tens of millions of unique TCRs from HLA-typed donors were held in an early release of data.

Primers: 60 Vbeta forward and 13 Jbeta reverse. Assay used: immunoSEQ multiplex PCR; TCRdb lists only in-frame clones, some missing. The repertoire has about 150,000 clones, about 79% of them found once; the top ten carry under 2%. V shed 5 bases and J shed 4 bases, with 12 bases lying between them. This CDR3 is built from 14 residues. The germline gives CDR1 MDHEN, CDR2 SYDVKM. The source material was PBMCs. This rearrangement joins TRBV28 to TRBJ2-1; D is perhaps TRBD2 (5 bases). The TCR comes from a female donor in good health and CMV-seropositive. CDR3 bases: TGTGCCAGCAGTCCTAGCATCCGGTACAATGAGCAGTTCTTC. This sequence encodes CASSPSIRYNEQFF.